This T cell receptor (beta chain) is from a study of low-dose radiotherapy and immunotherapy resistance in tumors. Study-wide context: Dosing for Cohort 2 consisted of 1 Gy per fraction every two weeks, reaching a total of 13 Gy over 26 weeks. Patients took aspirin 300 mg by mouth once daily. This continued for four cycles, starting on cycle 1 day 1.

Trimming removed 4 bases at V and 4 bases at J, with 5 bases between. This CDR3 spans 12 amino acids. Time point denoted: after trial treatment. Sample treatment: LDRT plus nivolumab, ipilimumab, low-dose cyclophosphamide and aspirin (RACIN trial). All eligible patients presented with advanced solid tumors that contained no tumor-infiltrating lymphocytes. This clonotype occurred many times. Gene-specific TRAV and TRBV primers were used for first-strand cDNA, covering alpha and beta chains. With a V-primer adapter and a constant-region primer, TCRs were amplified for around 20 PCR cycles. TCRdb ran MiXCR on the reads and lists one entry per CDR3 protein. The sample includes approximately 100,000 distinct CDR3 sequences, roughly 20% of them seen just once.

Source: PBMCs, taken after low-dose radiotherapy plus immunotherapy. This TCR came from a male donor with prostate cancer. The rearrangement links TRBV12-3 or TRBV12-4 to TRBJ1-5; no clear D. CDR3 sequence reads: CASSYGNQPQHF. Written as DNA, the CDR3 is TGTGCCAGCAGTTACGGGAATCAGCCCCAGCATTTT.